These 22 T cell receptor beta chains originate from one sample sequenced in a study of regulatory and conventional T cells in RAG deficiency. Method: immunoSEQ multiplex PCR; TCRdb's copy keeps in-frame clones and lacks some. Of around 30,000 clones in the sample, 90% were seen once. These sequences were also reported in another study, on regulatory T cells. That source adds: Amplification used 52 TRBV primers and 13 TRBJ primers.

Material: CD8+ T cells sorted from blood. Source of these receptors: a human donor in good health.

V and J are TRBV27 and TRBJ2-5; 9 nucleotides align to TRBD2. This CDR3 is built from 14 residues. Germline lookup yields CDR1 MNHEY and CDR2 SMNVEV (reference sequence). The V gene end was trimmed by 3 bases and the J gene end by 4 bases; junction bases not matched to a gene: 3. The CDR3 DNA sequence: TGTGCCAGCAGTTTGGTTAGCGGGGGAGAGACCCAGTACTTC. Residues: CASSLVSGGETQYF.

V gene TRBV27 combines with J gene TRBJ2-1; no definite D call. The CDR3 runs to 15 residues. V lost 1 base and J 6 bases, leaving 13 bases between the germline ends. CDR1 is MNHEY, CDR2 SMNVEV, per germline (reference sequence). The CDR3 here is CASSLLGIPSNEQFF. CDR3 bases: TGTGCCAGCAGTTTATTAGGAATACCCTCCAATGAGCAGTTCTTC.

The gene calls are TRBV6-1 and TRBJ2-7, with D tentatively TRBD1 or TRBD2 (5 bases each). V was shortened by 5 bases and J by 6 bases, with 14 bases between the two germline ends. The CDR3 is made up of 13 amino acids. Germline CDR1 is MNHNS and CDR2 is SASEGT. The CDR3 protein is CASSPQGTAEQYF. In nucleotides, the CDR3 is TGTGCCAGCAGTCCCCAAGGGACGGCCGAGCAGTACTTC.

The J gene is TRBJ1-1, the V gene TRBV28, with D possibly matching TRBD1 (5 bases). Trimming removed 5 bases at V and 3 bases at J, with 10 bases between. Germline lookup yields CDR1 MDHEN and CDR2 SYDVKM. The CDR3 totals 13 residues. For the CDR3, the DNA is TGTGCCAGCAGTCGTAAGGGGTACACTGAAGCTTTCTTT. Its translation is CASSRKGYTEAFF.

V gene TRBV6-6 combines with J gene TRBJ1-1, with 9 bases aligning to TRBD1. With 6 bases clipped from V and 6 bases from J, the junction kept 8 bases outside the gene matches. The CDR3 has 14 amino acids. Germline values: CDR1 MNHNY, CDR2 SVGAGI (reference sequence). The CDR3 DNA sequence: TGTGCCAGCAGCCCGGGACAGGGTTTTGCTGAAGCTTTCTTT. It translates to CASSPGQGFAEAFF.

V gene TRBV30 combines with J gene TRBJ2-7; tentative D call: TRBD1 (5 bases). The CDR3 is made up of 12 amino acids. The germline V gene has CDR1 GTSNPN and CDR2 SVGIG (reference sequence). Trimming left V 5 bases short and J 3 bases short, with 11 bases between. The DNA for the CDR3 is TGTGCCTGGTCACCTCAGGGCTACGAGCAGTACTTC. Translation gives CAWSPQGYEQYF.

Only one count was recorded for this clone. The chain joins TRBV27 to TRBJ2-5, with 7 nucleotides matching TRBD2. V trimming: 6 bases; J trimming: 4 bases; junction bases outside the gene matches: 2. Germline V gene sequence: CDR1 MNHEY, CDR2 SMNVEV (reference sequence). The CDR3 has 12 amino acids. The DNA of the CDR3 is TGTGCCAGCAGCTTAGCGGGAGAGACCCAGTACTTC. Translating gives CASSLAGETQYF.

V is TRBV25-1 and J is TRBJ1-1; D gene uncertain. Germline V gene sequence: CDR1 MGHDK, CDR2 SYGVNS. The ends were cut back, 3 bases at V and 1 base at J, with 9 bases in the middle. The CDR3 is made up of 14 amino acids. CDR3 loop: CASSDPRKNTEAFF. CDR3 in DNA: TGTGCCAGCAGTGATCCCAGGAAGAACACTGAAGCTTTCTTT.

The chain uses TRBV10-2 and TRBJ2-3; 7 bases agree with TRBD1. With 6 bases clipped from V and 8 bases from J, the junction kept 8 bases outside the gene matches. Germline V gene sequence: CDR1 WSHSY, CDR2 SAAADI. The CDR3 length is 13 residues. CDR3 loop: CASSRQGQGTQYF. For the CDR3, the DNA is TGCGCCAGCAGCCGACAGGGTCAGGGTACGCAGTATTTT.

The chain is built from TRBV6-6 and TRBJ1-2, with 11 bases aligning to TRBD1. The CDR3 runs to 16 residues. Germline-derived CDR1 and CDR2 are MNHNY and SVGAGI (reference sequence). The junction had 12 bases not matched to a gene; V was cut back by 5 bases and J by 7 bases. DNA of the CDR3: TGTGCCAGCAGTCTACCTCGGGACAGGGGGGATTCTGGCTACACCTTC. Its protein product is CASSLPRDRGDSGYTF.

The V and J genes are TRBV30 and TRBJ1-2, with D unclear. The CDR3 is 11 residues long. In germline, CDR1 is GTSNPN, CDR2 SVGIG (reference sequence). The V end lost 2 bases, the J end lost 8 bases, and 9 bases lay between the germline ends. CDR3 amino acids: CAWSSLGGYTF. The DNA of the CDR3 is TGTGCCTGGAGTTCCCTCGGGGGCTACACCTTC. Complete variable domain (other parts from reference TRBV30 and TRBJ1-2): SQTIHQWPATLVQPVGSPLSLECTVEGTSNPNLYWYRQAAGRGLQLLFYSVGIGQISSEVPQNLSASRPQDRQFILSSKKLLLSDSGFYLCAWSSLGGYTFGSGTRLTVV.

The rearrangement links TRBV21-1 to TRBJ1-1. TRBV21-1 is noted as a pseudogene. The CDR3 loop spans 13 amino acids. The CDR3 protein is CASSTPRGQRAFF. The CDR3 nucleotides read TGTGCCAGCAGCACTCCACGGGGGCAGCGCGCTTTCTTT.

The V call is TRBV30, the J call TRBJ2-7; D is unresolved. The CDR3 is 14 amino acids. Germline V gene sequence: CDR1 GTSNPN, CDR2 SVGIG (reference sequence). The V and J ends lost 0 bases and 1 base respectively, with 10 bases between them. Here the CDR3 DNA reads TGTGCCTGGAGTGTTTTTGGGGAATCCTACGAGCAGTACTTC. Protein product: CAWSVFGESYEQYF. Combining the CDR3 with reference TRBV30 and TRBJ2-7 gives the whole variable domain SQTIHQWPATLVQPVGSPLSLECTVEGTSNPNLYWYRQAAGRGLQLLFYSVGIGQISSEVPQNLSASRPQDRQFILSSKKLLLSDSGFYLCAWSVFGESYEQYFGPGTRLTVT.

This clone was picked up one time. The CDR3 nucleotides are TGTGCCAGTAGTTTCGGGACAGGGGGGAACACTGAAGCTTTCTTT. Translation gives CASSFGTGGNTEAFF. This chain links TRBV19 with TRBJ1-1; 11 bases map to TRBD1. This CDR3 has 15 amino acids. Germline V CDR1 and CDR2: LNHDA, SQIVND (reference sequence). The V and J ends lost 5 bases and 1 base, in that order; junction bases with no gene match: 3.

The chain combines TRBV10-2 with TRBJ2-7; no definite D call. There are 13 residues in the CDR3. Trimming stripped 6 bases from V and 2 bases from J, with 11 bases between. Germline V gene sequence: CDR1 WSHSY, CDR2 SAAADI. Here the CDR3 DNA reads TGCGCCAGCAGCCCGGACGGAACCTACGAGCAGTACTTC. Amino acids: CASSPDGTYEQYF.

V gene TRBV19 combines with J gene TRBJ2-7; TRBD1 matches at 7 bases. Germline V gene lookup returns CDR1 LNHDA and CDR2 SQIVND (reference sequence). Losses at the gene ends were 4 bases for V and 1 base for J; bases not matched to a gene: 4. The CDR3 runs to 14 residues. The CDR3 bases are TGTGCCAGTAGTAAAGGGACAGCTTCCTACGAGCAGTACTTC. Translated: CASSKGTASYEQYF.

This chain links TRBV7-2 with TRBJ2-7; D remains ambiguous. V lost 5 bases and J lost 2, with 13 bases in between. In germline, CDR1 is SGHTA, CDR2 FQGNSA. This CDR3 region has 14 residues. In nucleotides, the CDR3 is TGTGCCAGCAGCCCTTTAGCTTTCGCCTACGAGCAGTACTTC. This codes for CASSPLAFAYEQYF.

This rearrangement joins TRBV5-6 to TRBJ2-1; D is perhaps TRBD1 or TRBD2 (5 bases each). The CDR3 extends over 12 amino acids. V was trimmed by 4 bases and J by 8 bases, leaving 10 bases between them. Per germline, CDR1 SGHDT and CDR2 YYEEEE. CDR3 DNA: TGTGCCAGCAGCCGTCAGGGACATGAGCAGTTCTTC. Amino acid sequence: CASSRQGHEQFF.

The CDR3 spells CASSVGGSGTASTDTQYF. The CDR3 DNA sequence: TGTGCCAGCAGCGTAGGAGGTAGCGGTACCGCTAGCACAGATACGCAGTATTTT. J is TRBJ2-3 and V is TRBV9, with D maybe TRBD2 (6 bases). Per the germline V gene, CDR1 is SGDLS and CDR2 is YYNGEE. Trimming stripped 0 bases from V and 0 bases from J, with 17 bases between. This CDR3 is 18 amino acids long.

The chain carries TRBV27 and TRBJ2-2, with a tentative D call TRBD1 (5 bases). The CDR3 is made up of 17 amino acids. Germline V CDR1 and CDR2: MNHEY, SMNVEV (reference sequence). V was pared by 8 bases and J by 0 bases, with 19 bases between. The CDR3 loop is CASSFLPGKANTGELFF. Written as DNA, the CDR3 is TGTGCCAGCTCCTTCCTCCCAGGGAAAGCGAACACCGGGGAGCTGTTTTTT.

The chain combines TRBV27 with TRBJ2-7; 10 bases are shared with TRBD2. CDR3 length equals 15 residues. V trimming: 5 bases; J trimming: 4 bases; junction bases outside the gene matches: 8. From germline, CDR1 is MNHEY and CDR2 SMNVEV (reference sequence). CDR3 region: CASSHSSGSSYEQYF. The CDR3 DNA is TGTGCCAGCAGTCACTCTAGCGGGAGCTCTTACGAGCAGTACTTC.

This chain links TRBV4-1 with TRBJ1-5, with 12 bases fitting TRBD1. The V gene end was trimmed by 3 bases and the J gene end by 5 bases; junction bases not matched to a gene: 5. Per germline, CDR1 MGHRA and CDR2 YSYEKL. This CDR3 spans 16 amino acids. CDR3 sequence: CASSQGTGGLDQPQHF. CDR3 DNA: TGCGCCAGCAGCCAGGGGACAGGGGGCTTGGATCAGCCCCAGCATTTT.